This TCR beta chain was found in a study of T-cell memory formation after mild COVID-19. MiXCR was run by TCRdb on the 5' RACE reads, yielding one entry per CDR3 protein. The sample has approximately 480,000 distinct CDR3 sequences, 15% to 20% seen once. This CDR3 spans 12 amino acids. Trimming pared 8 bases from V and 1 base from J, leaving 9 bases between. The V gene's germline CDR1 is MNHEY and CDR2 SVGAGI. Study-wide findings and caveats: Memory cells collected pre-infection included some clones that later responded, suggesting cross-reactive memory joined. Confirmation of SARS-CoV-2 specificity was lacking for second-wave clones peaking day 37. Contracting CD4+ clones sat mainly in CM and EM; CD8+ in EMRA.

Comment on this clonotype: Antigen unknown.

This chain links TRBV6-5 with TRBJ2-7; TRBD1 is a possible D gene (5 bases). The sequenced sample consisted of PBMCs or a T cell subset sorted from them (not recorded which). The receptor was isolated from an adult woman who had mild COVID-19 (a few samples of this study predate the infection). Cell type and time point are not known. CDR3 coding DNA: TGTGCCAGCCACAGACAGTCCTACGAGCAGTACTTC. Translated, it gives CASHRQSYEQYF.